This T cell receptor beta chain was recovered during a study of blood T cells in healthy people across ages (dated by TCRdb to 2014 to 2015). General notes on the study: Template switching captured roughly one uniquely barcoded TCR beta cDNA molecule per two T cells in model experiments. Using deep sequencing normalized with unique cDNA molecular identifiers, the study measured how TCR beta repertoire diversity changes with age. Donors were grouped into four age groups: young (average about 15 years), middle-aged (around 39), aged (approximately 67) and long-lived (over 80). To avoid experimental bias, donors of different ages were randomly spread across the sequencing lanes. The study analyzed two additional independent replicas of 1 million unique cDNA reads from the same blood draw for two donors, one aged 18 to 30 and one aged 80 or older. General findings and caveats noted by the study authors: Total diversity estimates from one million sequenced T cells were considered lower bounds and underestimates. Compared with the aged group, more naive CD4+ T cells, fewer expanded clones and increased TCR diversity were shown by the long-lived group, suggesting age selection. Observed TCR beta diversity correlated strongly with the percentage of naive T cells measured by flow cytometry. Since profiling was done on bulk unsorted PBMCs, naive and antigen-experienced compartments could not be conclusively compared. Because donor CMV infection status was unknown, age-related changes in expanded clonotypes were potentially confounded. As age increased, observed TCR beta diversity per million T cells dropped in a roughly linear way, and a significant reduction was already evident by age roughly 40.

This clonotype showed up just once. Its antigen target is currently unknown. Per-nucleotide qualities are absent, and no much larger clonotype sits a single base away. A lone read offers only weak evidence. At the junction V is shortened by 3 bases and J by 4 bases, with 15 bases in between. The CDR3 covers 14 residues, taking in both the cysteine and the phenylalanine. The only DNA kept is the CDR3, 42 bases in frame from the first base. Per the germline V gene (reference sequence), DFQATT is the CDR1 and SNEGSKA is the CDR2. Libraries were prepared through 5' RACE. The sequencing machine was an Illumina HiSeq 2500. A second PCR of about 6 to 12 cycles was run with a J-beta primer mix and a sample-barcoded 5' primer. Each TCR beta cDNA molecule received a unique molecular identifier from a template-switch 5' adaptor carrying 12 random nucleotides. Each sample yielded at least 3 million CDR3-containing paired-end reads. The Mint cDNA synthesis kit, primed by a TRBC-specific oligonucleotide, was used to synthesize first-strand cDNA from all RNA. Following uracil-DNA glycosylase treatment, all cDNA underwent a first 18-cycle PCR with the universal primers M1SS and BC2_uni_R. From the authors' description of their analysis: Each sample was normalized by randomly selecting 1 million high-quality reads, each carrying a distinct molecular identifier. Reads sharing molecular identifiers were discarded rather than binned into consensus sequences. MiTCR, run with a Q25 quality threshold and the strictest error-elimination algorithm, handled CDR3 identification, clonotype clustering and error correction. A nonparametric unseen species model with Euler transformation was used to estimate a lower bound on total TCR beta diversity. The public reads were reanalyzed by TCRdb: fastp trimming at Q25, MiXCR alignment, in-frame beta chains only. Each entry merges the rows of one CDR3 protein and shows their most common DNA and genes. Here the V and J calls rest on TCRdb's processing, not on the authors' analysis. This sample gives about 730,000 distinct CDR3 sequences in total; roughly 44% of them show up just once. 20% to 25% of the sample is held by the ten biggest clonotypes.

Donors were 40 or so systemically healthy Caucasian individuals from Russia aged about 6 to 100 years. Roughly 10 milliliters of peripheral blood were collected from each donor into EDTA-treated Vacutainer tubes. Ficoll-Paque density-gradient centrifugation was used to isolate PBMCs, with at least 6.5 million per sample. Total RNA was extracted from PBMCs with Trizol reagent, with at least 6 micrograms obtained per sample. For every donor, flow cytometry on a PBMC aliquot measured the percentage of naive CD45RAhigh/CD27high T cells. The sequenced sample consisted of blood. In this chain, TRBV20-1 is recombined with TRBJ2-5; TRBD2 is perhaps the D gene, given 6 matching bases. The TCR comes from a woman aged 55-69 years in good health. The CDR3 region has the sequence CSARTWGGRETQYF. At the DNA level, the sequence is TGCAGTGCTAGGACTTGGGGAGGTCGAGAGACCCAGTACTTC.